This T cell receptor beta chain comes out of a study of blood T cell repertoires in COVID-19. Overall study: Specimens from acute and convalescent COVID-19 originated in the United States, Italy and Spain. The analysed material was cDNA or gDNA that came from T cells, B-cell-depleted T cells, or PBMCs.

From germline, CDR1 is MNHEY and CDR2 SVGEGT. CDR3 length: 13 residues. The V segment lost 6 bases and the J segment 4 bases; nucleotides outside the gene matches: 5. Per the authors' pipeline: Reference gene primer amplification gave nucleated cell count estimates. Profiled with immunoSEQ multiplex PCR; TCRdb holds only in-frame clones, not every one. That table is the source of V, J and clone size, and D and trimming were worked out from the DNA. This sample has fewer than 90,000 clones, with approximately 90% found just once. This clone came up a few times. The chain carries TRBV6-2 or TRBV6-3 and TRBJ1-2; 7 positions agree with TRBD1. The sequence was obtained from a human donor in a cohort sampled during active COVID-19. Sequenced sample: peripheral blood. CDR3 in amino acids: CASSLRDSYGYTF. DNA of the CDR3: TGTGCCAGCAGCCTCCGGGACAGCTATGGCTACACCTTC.